These 13 T cell receptor beta chains came from one sample sequenced in a study of blood T cell repertoires in COVID-19. Libraries were prepared by immunoSEQ multiplex PCR; TCRdb keeps only in-frame clonotypes and omits some of them. The sample has some 50,000 clones, 75% to 90% seen once; the top ten hold approximately 9.2%. What was sequenced was peripheral blood. The receptors derive from a woman aged 65 to 85 with active COVID-19.

The rearrangement uses TRBV7-9 and TRBJ1-2; a weak D match, TRBD1 (5 bases). This CDR3 comprises 13 residues. Germline V CDR1 and CDR2: SEHNR, FQNEAQ (reference sequence). Between the trimmed V and J ends, which lost 4 bases and 3 bases, there was a span of 9 bases. CDR3 coding DNA: TGTGCCAGCAGCTCAAGGGGCCACTATGGCTACACCTTC. It encodes CASSSRGHYGYTF.

Only one count was recorded for this clone. The chain uses TRBV18 and TRBJ1-1; 10 nucleotides agree with TRBD1. V shed 4 bases, J shed 5 bases, and the junction held 4 bases outside the gene matches. There are 14 residues in the CDR3. CDR1 is KGHSH and CDR2 is LQKENI in the germline V gene. The CDR3 is CASSRQGARTEAFF. The CDR3 DNA reads TGTGCCAGCTCACGACAGGGGGCGCGAACTGAAGCTTTCTTT. Filled out from reference TRBV18 and TRBJ1-1, the complete variable domain reads NAGVMQNPRHLVRRRGQEARLRCSPMKGHSHVYWYRQLPEEGLKFMVYLQKENIIDESGMPKERFSAEFPKEGPSILRIQQVVRGDSAAYFCASSRQGARTEAFFGQGTRLTVV.

J is TRBJ2-5 and V is TRBV7-7, with 7 bases matching TRBD1. Germline CDR1 and CDR2: SSHAT and FNYEAQ (reference sequence). The CDR3 runs 14 residues. Germline trimming cut 5 bases from V and 2 bases from J; bases unmatched to any gene: 5. The CDR3 here is CASSRQGLQETQYF. CDR3 bases: TGTGCCAGCAGCAGACAGGGTTTACAAGAGACCCAGTACTTC.

The chain employs TRBV30 and TRBJ1-1; no firm D call. Trimming stripped 6 bases from V and 4 bases from J, with 9 bases between. Germline values: CDR1 GTSNPN, CDR2 SVGIG (reference sequence). The CDR3 totals 11 residues. The CDR3 is CACSESTEAFF. CDR3 in DNA: TGTGCCTGTTCGGAGTCCACTGAAGCTTTCTTT.

V is TRBV3-1 (or the pseudogene TRBV3-2) and J is TRBJ2-7; 9 positions match TRBD1. The CDR3 sequence is 14 residues long. V lost 4 bases, J lost 3 bases, and 4 bases stayed unmatched. The germline V gene has CDR1 LGHDT and CDR2 YNNKEL (reference sequence). The CDR3 reads CASSPGTGSYEQYF. CDR3 DNA: TGTGCCAGCAGCCCGGGGACAGGGAGCTACGAGCAGTACTTC.

J is TRBJ2-3 and V is TRBV5-1; a weak D match, TRBD2 (6 bases). With 4 bases removed from V and 3 bases from J, the gap between germline ends came to 9 bases. The germline V gene has CDR1 SGHRS and CDR2 YFSETQ. CDR3 size: 13 residues. DNA for the CDR3: TGCGCCAGCAGCGTGGAGGGGACAGATACGCAGTATTTT. Its translation is CASSVEGTDTQYF.

The chain employs TRBV9 and TRBJ2-1; 8 nucleotides line up with TRBD2. This CDR3 has 14 residues. V gave up 1 base and J gave up 7 bases; unmatched junction bases: 4. The germline CDR1 and CDR2 sequences are SGDLS and YYNGEE. Here the CDR3 DNA reads TGTGCCAGCAGCGTAACCGGGAGGGGAAATGAGCAGTTCTTC. The encoded protein is CASSVTGRGNEQFF.

The chain has TRBV21-1 and TRBJ2-7; TRBD1 is the table's D call and was not checked against the DNA. TRBV21-1 represents a pseudogene. The CDR3 is made up of 11 amino acids. CDR3 nucleotides: TGTGCCAGCAGCAAAGGTAGGGGCGGTGAGGTC. Protein sequence: CASSKGRGGEV.

Concerning this clone: The same CDR3 can be traced to other DNA sequences in this sample. This chain connects TRBV7-3 to TRBJ1-1; the D is unclear. Deletions cut 3 bases from V and 3 bases from J, with 8 bases between. This CDR3 is built from 13 residues. In germline, CDR1 is SGHTA, CDR2 FQGTGA. The CDR3 DNA follows: TGTGCCAGCAGCTTCGGGAGTGACACTGAAGCTTTCTTT. Protein sequence: CASSFGSDTEAFF.

V gene TRBV18 combines with J gene TRBJ2-3; D might be TRBD1 (5 bases). The CDR3 loop spans 15 amino acids. Germline V gives CDR1 KGHSH, CDR2 LQKENI. The V end was cut by 5 bases, the J end by 2 bases, with 14 bases between. As DNA, the CDR3 is TGTGCCAGCTCATCGGACATAAGACCCACAGATACGCAGTATTTT. Its translation is CASSSDIRPTDTQYF.

V and J are TRBV7-6 and TRBJ2-7; D might be TRBD1 (5 bases). Deletions cut 6 bases from V and 0 bases from J, with 9 bases between. The CDR3 has 13 amino acids. Germline V gene sequence: CDR1 SGHVS, CDR2 FNYEAQ. The CDR3 DNA follows: TGTGCCAGCAGTCAGGGTGGCTCCTACGAGCAGTACTTC. Its protein product is CASSQGGSYEQYF.

The CDR3 sequence is CASSPNSGRYEQYF. The CDR3 DNA reads as TGTGCCAGCTCACCAAATTCAGGGCGGTACGAGCAGTACTTC. The chain employs TRBV18 and TRBJ2-7, with a weak D call TRBD1 (5 bases). This CDR3 has 14 residues. Trimming shortened V by 2 bases and J by 4 bases, and 12 bases separated the two germline ends. CDR1 and CDR2 from the germline V gene are KGHSH and LQKENI.

A single count supports this clone. V gene TRBV11-2 combines with J gene TRBJ2-1; 9 bases align to TRBD2. This CDR3 spans 14 amino acids. Germline CDR1 is SGHAT and CDR2 is FQNNGV. The trim removed 3 bases at V and 10 bases at J, leaving 7 bases unmatched. DNA of the CDR3: TGTGCCAGCAGCTTGGAGACTAGCGGCTCCGAGCAGTTCTTC. Protein: CASSLETSGSEQFF.